The 17 T cell receptor beta chains presented below share a single source sample, sequenced in a study of T-cell reconstitution after alpha-beta-depleted transplantation in children. Unique molecular identifiers were incorporated when the TCRbeta library was constructed. TCRdb re-analysed the PCR reads in MiXCR, keeping a single row per CDR3 protein. The data hold 550,000 to 600,000 distinct CDR3 sequences, with more than 20% observed a single time. This sample comprised PBMCs, mostly from graft donor cells, obtained 360 days after TCRalphabeta/CD19-depleted stem cell transplant. These receptors were obtained from a boy in the first two years of life who had a stem cell transplant for acute myeloid leukemia, so the T cells may come from the graft donor.

This clonotype was recorded many times. The chain recombines TRBV7-2 with TRBJ2-7; 9 bases are shared with TRBD1. Germline trimming cut 5 bases from V and 5 bases from J; bases unmatched to any gene: 16. Germline V lookup: CDR1 SGHTA, CDR2 FQGNSA. This CDR3 has 17 residues. CDR3 amino acids: CASSAEGTGIDLDEQYF. The CDR3 DNA is TGTGCCAGCAGCGCGGAGGGGACAGGGATCGATTTGGACGAGCAGTACTTC. The full variable domain, with the rest looked up from reference TRBV7-2 and TRBJ2-7, is GAGVSQSPSNKVTEKGKDVELRCDPISGHTALYWYRQSLGQGLEFLIYFQGNSAPDKSGLPSDRFSAERTGGSVSTLTIQRTQQEDSAVYLCASSAEGTGIDLDEQYFGPGTRLTVT.

V is TRBV11-2 and J is TRBJ2-1; D is uncertain. The CDR3 runs to 17 residues. CDR1 SGHAT and CDR2 FQNNGV come from the germline V gene. V was clipped by 5 bases and J by 6 bases, with 23 bases between them. The CDR3 sequence is CASSPPKGTEPRNEQFF. In DNA, the CDR3 is TGTGCCAGCAGCCCTCCAAAAGGAACGGAACCCCGCAATGAGCAGTTCTTC. The full variable domain, its missing parts supplied by reference TRBV11-2 and TRBJ2-1, is EAGVAQSPRYKIIEKRQSVAFWCNPISGHATLYWYQQILGQGPKLLIQFQNNGVVDDSQLPKDRFSAERLKGVDSTLKIQPAKLEDSAVYLCASSPPKGTEPRNEQFFGPGTRLTVL.

J is TRBJ1-2 and V is TRBV24-1; the D gene is possibly TRBD1 (6 bases). Trimming shortened V by 4 bases and J by 2 bases, and 10 bases separated the two germline ends. The CDR3 consists of 14 residues. CDR1 and CDR2 from the germline V gene are KGHDR and SFDVKD. This CDR3 is CATSEGTPNYGYTF. In DNA form, the CDR3 reads TGTGCCACCAGTGAGGGGACACCGAACTATGGCTACACCTTC.

V and J are TRBV15 and TRBJ2-6, with D tentatively TRBD1 (6 bases). Trimming cost V 0 bases and J 0 bases, with 15 bases left between them. The CDR3 runs to 19 residues. CDR1 and CDR2 from the germline V gene are LNHNV and YYDKDF (reference sequence). CDR3 region: CATSRERLDRLSGANVLTF. In nucleotides, the CDR3 is TGTGCCACCAGCAGAGAGCGGCTAGACAGGCTCTCTGGGGCCAACGTCCTGACTTTC.

This clonotype was recorded many times. The chain recombines TRBV29-1 with TRBJ1-2; D is undetermined. The CDR3 is 15 residues long. V lost 6 bases and J lost 1, with 18 bases in between. Germline V gene sequence: CDR1 SQVTM, CDR2 ANQGSEA. The DNA of the CDR3 is TGCAGCGTGACGGCGATGGCCAGAGATAACTATGGCTACACCTTC. Protein sequence: CSVTAMARDNYGYTF.

The genes are TRBV12-3 or TRBV12-4 and TRBJ1-2, with a tentative D call TRBD1 (6 bases). Trimming cost V 3 bases and J 4 bases, with 9 bases left between them. This CDR3 spans 13 amino acids. CDR3: CASSLGGSYGYTF. The CDR3 nucleotides read TGTGCCAGCAGTTTGGGGGGCAGCTATGGCTACACCTTC.

Many counts were recorded for this clonotype. This rearrangement joins TRBV28 to TRBJ2-3; 9 nucleotides match TRBD1. The CDR3 loop spans 16 amino acids. V was clipped by 6 bases and J by 6 bases; unmatched bases: 13. Germline-derived CDR1 and CDR2 are MDHEN and SYDVKM. The CDR3 DNA follows: TGTGCCAGCAGAACAGGGGGCGGCCCCCCACTGGATACGCAGTATTTT. It codes for CASRTGGGPPLDTQYF.

This clonotype has ten or more counts. The chain uses TRBV12-3 or TRBV12-4 and TRBJ2-1; tentative D call: TRBD1 (5 bases). This CDR3 is 16 amino acids long. Trimming cost V 0 bases and J 3 bases, with 12 bases left between them. In DNA, the CDR3 is TGTGCCAGCAGTTTAGCGCAGGGAACCTACTACAATGAGCAGTTCTTC. This sequence encodes CASSLAQGTYYNEQFF.

This clonotype showed up many times. J is TRBJ2-7 and V is TRBV20-1; D is unresolved. Trimming removed 1 base from V and 3 bases from J, with 10 bases in between. Germline lookup yields CDR1 DFQATT and CDR2 SNEGSKA (reference sequence). The CDR3 sequence is 13 residues long. CDR3 residues: CSARARYDYEQYV. The CDR3 DNA reads TGCAGTGCTAGAGCCAGGTACGACTACGAGCAGTACGTC.

This chain joins TRBV28 and TRBJ2-1, with D perhaps being TRBD1 or TRBD2 (5 bases each). The CDR3 has 15 amino acids. Germline CDR1 is MDHEN and CDR2 is SYDVKM. Trimming pared 5 bases from V and 0 bases from J, leaving 11 bases between. The CDR3 DNA is TGTGCCAGCAGTACTCAGGGAGTCTCCTACAATGAGCAGTTCTTC. It yields the protein CASSTQGVSYNEQFF. The full variable domain, with the rest looked up from reference TRBV28 and TRBJ2-1, is DVKVTQSSRYLVKRTGEKVFLECVQDMDHENMFWYRQDPGLGLRLIYFSYDVKMKEKGDIPEGYSVSREKKERFSLILESASTNQTSMYLCASSTQGVSYNEQFFGPGTRLTVL.

The rearrangement joins TRBV28 to TRBJ1-2, with 9 bases lining up with TRBD1. V lost 3 bases and J lost 5; bases outside the gene matches: 7. Germline-derived CDR1 and CDR2 are MDHEN and SYDVKM. The CDR3 contains 15 residues. CDR3 bases: TGTGCCAGCAGTTTTAGAGGGGACAGGGCATATGGCTACACCTTC. Protein: CASSFRGDRAYGYTF.

The J gene is TRBJ1-2, the V gene TRBV28; perhaps TRBD1 as D (5 bases). Trimming took 7 bases from V and 6 from J, leaving 15 bases between them. The CDR3 extends over 13 amino acids. The germline gives CDR1 MDHEN, CDR2 SYDVKM. The CDR3 sequence: CASNPTGLDGYTF. The DNA for the CDR3 is TGTGCCAGCAATCCTACGGGGCTGGATGGCTACACCTTC.

The table lists this clonotype with many counts. The chain employs TRBV12-3 or TRBV12-4 and TRBJ2-2; tentatively, D is TRBD1 (6 bases). The V end was cut by 6 bases, the J end by 2 bases, with 19 bases between. The length of the CDR3 is 17 residues. CDR3 nucleotide sequence: TGTGCCAGCAGCCCAAGGTCCGGGACACCTAACACCGGGGAGCTGTTTTTT. As protein: CASSPRSGTPNTGELFF.

The chain uses TRBV5-2 and TRBJ1-1; the table's D call, TRBD1, was not checked against the DNA. TRBV5-2 is annotated as a pseudogene. The length of the CDR3 is 14 residues. This chain's CDR3 is CASNYRGMNTEAFF. The CDR3 region has the DNA TGTGCCAGCAACTACAGGGGAATGAACACTGAAGCTTTCTTT.

This clonotype was counted between two and nine times. This chain joins TRBV7-9 and TRBJ1-2; 9 bases agree with TRBD1. This CDR3 is built from 16 residues. The junction had 9 bases not matched to a gene; V was cut back by 5 bases and J by 2 bases. From germline, CDR1 is SEHNR and CDR2 FQNEAQ (reference sequence). The CDR3 spells CASSPTVGQGNYGYTF. The CDR3 coding sequence is TGTGCCAGCAGCCCAACTGTGGGACAGGGAAACTATGGCTACACCTTC.

This clonotype was seen ten or more times. The chain employs TRBV6-1 and TRBJ2-3; D uncertain. The germline gives CDR1 MNHNS, CDR2 SASEGT. Trimming stripped 1 base from V and 2 bases from J, with 7 bases between. The CDR3 is 14 residues long. The CDR3 nucleotides read TGTGCCAGCAGTGAAGGGGGAAACACAGATACGCAGTATTTT. Encoded protein: CASSEGGNTDTQYF.

This clonotype has just a few counts. The V gene is TRBV6-1, the J gene TRBJ2-3; D possibly corresponds to TRBD2 (7 bases). With 8 bases removed from V and 8 bases from J, the gap between germline ends came to 23 bases. The CDR3 runs to 15 residues. Looked up from germline, CDR1 is MNHNS and CDR2 is SASEGT. CDR3 residues: CASSRVWGGRGTQYF. CDR3 DNA: TGTGCCAGCTCGAGGGTATGGGGGGGCCGGGGTACGCAGTATTTT.